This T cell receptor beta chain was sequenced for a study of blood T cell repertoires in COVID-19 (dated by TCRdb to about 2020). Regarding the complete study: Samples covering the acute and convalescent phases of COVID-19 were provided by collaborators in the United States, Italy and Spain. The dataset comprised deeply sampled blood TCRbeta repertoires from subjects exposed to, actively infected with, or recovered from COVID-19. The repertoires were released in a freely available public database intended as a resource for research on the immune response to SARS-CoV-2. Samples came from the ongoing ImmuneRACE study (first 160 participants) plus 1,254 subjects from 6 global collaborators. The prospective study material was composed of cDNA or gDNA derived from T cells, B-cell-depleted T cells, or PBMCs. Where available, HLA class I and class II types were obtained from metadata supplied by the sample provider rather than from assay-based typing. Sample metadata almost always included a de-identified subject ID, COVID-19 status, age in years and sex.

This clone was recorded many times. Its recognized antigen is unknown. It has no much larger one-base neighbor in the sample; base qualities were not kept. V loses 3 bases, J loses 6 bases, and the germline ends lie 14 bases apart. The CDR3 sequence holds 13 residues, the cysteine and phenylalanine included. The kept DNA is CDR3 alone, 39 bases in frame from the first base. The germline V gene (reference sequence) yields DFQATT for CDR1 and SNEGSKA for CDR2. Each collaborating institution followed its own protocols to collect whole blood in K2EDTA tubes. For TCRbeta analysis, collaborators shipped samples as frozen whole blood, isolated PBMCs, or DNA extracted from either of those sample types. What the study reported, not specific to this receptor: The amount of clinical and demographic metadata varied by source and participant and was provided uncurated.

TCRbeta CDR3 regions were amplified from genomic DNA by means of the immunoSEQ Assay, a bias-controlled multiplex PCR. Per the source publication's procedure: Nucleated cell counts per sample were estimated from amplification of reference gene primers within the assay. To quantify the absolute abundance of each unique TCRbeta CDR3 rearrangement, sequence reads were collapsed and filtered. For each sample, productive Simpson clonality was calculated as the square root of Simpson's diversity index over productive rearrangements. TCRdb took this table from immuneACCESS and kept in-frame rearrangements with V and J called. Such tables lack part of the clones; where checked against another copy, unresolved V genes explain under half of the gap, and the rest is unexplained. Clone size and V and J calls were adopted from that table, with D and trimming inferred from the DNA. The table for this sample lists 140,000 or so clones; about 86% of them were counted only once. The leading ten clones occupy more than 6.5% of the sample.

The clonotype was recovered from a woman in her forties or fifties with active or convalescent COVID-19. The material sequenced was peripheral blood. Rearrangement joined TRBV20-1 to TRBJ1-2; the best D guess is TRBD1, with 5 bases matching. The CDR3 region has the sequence CSASKGVLDGYTF. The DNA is TGCAGTGCTAGTAAAGGGGTTTTGGATGGCTACACCTTC.